Listed here are 20 T cell receptor beta chains from one sample, sequenced in a study of blood T cells in healthy people across ages (dated by TCRdb to about 2015). Libraries were built with 5' RACE. These reads were obtained on an Illumina HiSeq 2500. A second PCR of roughly 6 to 12 cycles was performed with a sample-barcoded 5' primer and a J-beta primer mix. The raw public reads went through TCRdb reprocessing: fastp at Q25, MiXCR clone calling, in-frame beta chains kept. Rows merge per CDR3 protein into single entries with the most common DNA and genes. For this sample there are 600,000 to 850,000 distinct CDR3 sequences; around 25% appear just once. The top ten clones comprise under 9.5% of the sample. This sample also belongs to another study, concerning T cells of mothers and their children.

The sample comprised blood. Every receptor here comes from a boy between 10 and 17 years old in good health.

This clonotype came up a few times. CDR3 DNA sequence: TGCGCCAGCAGCCAAGAGATCCTCCACTGGACCGGGGAGCTGTTTTTT. Translation gives CASSQEILHWTGELFF. The chain carries TRBV4-3 and TRBJ2-2; no clear D gene. With 0 bases removed from V and 5 bases from J, the gap between germline ends came to 13 bases. Germline V lookup: CDR1 LGHNA, CDR2 YSLEER. The CDR3 loop spans 16 amino acids.

This clonotype showed up many times. The chain uses TRBV7-9 and TRBJ1-1, with D unresolved. This CDR3 contains 13 residues. The germline gives CDR1 SEHNR, CDR2 FQNEAQ (reference sequence). The V and J ends lost 0 bases and 5 bases respectively, with 7 bases between them. The CDR3 sequence: CASSLAGVTEAFF. CDR3 nucleotide sequence: TGTGCCAGCAGCTTAGCTGGGGTTACTGAAGCTTTCTTT.

A word on this clonotype: The junction does not match germline at one end; this may be a read error. The V call is TRBV27, the J call TRBJ1-5; D is unresolved. This CDR3 has 14 residues. Germline V gene lookup returns CDR1 MNHEY and CDR2 SMNVEV (reference sequence). CDR3 residues: CASSPPGRDHPQHF. CDR3 DNA sequence: TGTGCCAGCAGTCCCCCCGGGAGAGATCACCCCCAGCATTTT.

The chain is built from TRBV10-3 and TRBJ2-1; the match to TRBD1 covers 7 bases. Germline trimming cut 4 bases from V and 9 bases from J; bases unmatched to any gene: 21. Germline V gene data show CDR1 as ENHRY and CDR2 as SYGVKD. There are 18 residues in the CDR3. CDR3 loop: CAISGRRPTGDVGAEQFF. CDR3 DNA sequence: TGTGCCATCAGTGGCCGCCGGCCCACAGGGGATGTGGGGGCTGAGCAGTTCTTC.

Only a few counts were recorded for this clonotype. The chain uses TRBV18 and TRBJ2-7; D remains ambiguous. CDR3 length: 13 amino acids. Per the germline V gene, CDR1 is KGHSH and CDR2 is LQKENI. V lost 3 bases, J lost 3 bases, and 9 bases lay in between. CDR3 in DNA: TGTGCCAGCTCACCTATAGGTTACTACGAGCAGTACTTC. This sequence encodes CASSPIGYYEQYF.

This clonotype was detected a few times. The V call is TRBV7-9, the J call TRBJ1-4; D is possibly TRBD1 (5 bases). Trimming took 5 bases from V and 8 from J, leaving 9 bases between them. The CDR3 contains 12 residues. Looked up from germline, CDR1 is SEHNR and CDR2 is FQNEAQ (reference sequence). The CDR3 region has the DNA TGTGCCAGCAGCCGGGGCGAGGAAAAACTGTTTTTT. This encodes CASSRGEEKLFF.

This clonotype was counted only a few times. At one of its ends the junction is not consistent with the germline gene, which may arise from a read error. This chain uses TRBV18 with TRBJ1-2; perhaps TRBD1 as D (6 bases). This CDR3 is built from 14 residues. Germline lookup yields CDR1 KGHSH and CDR2 LQKENI. This CDR3 is CAGSQGDINYGYTF. The CDR3, as DNA: TGTGCCGGCTCACAAGGGGACATTAACTATGGCTACACCTTC.

This sequence joins TRBV29-1 and TRBJ1-1; TRBD1 is a possible D gene (6 bases). CDR3 length: 14 amino acids. V was trimmed by 5 bases and J by 0 bases, leaving 13 bases between them. CDR1 and CDR2 (germline): SQVTM, ANQGSEA. The CDR3 DNA is TGCAGCGTTCTAGGGGACACTTTGAACACTGAAGCTTTCTTT. Amino acids: CSVLGDTLNTEAFF.

The V and J genes are TRBV7-2 and TRBJ2-5; 9 bases align to TRBD1. V trimming: 5 bases; J trimming: 4 bases; junction bases outside the gene matches: 8. This CDR3 is 15 amino acids long. In germline, CDR1 is SGHTA, CDR2 FQGNSA. The CDR3 sequence: CASSPIDRGRETQYF. The CDR3 DNA reads TGTGCCAGCAGCCCTATCGACAGGGGGAGAGAGACCCAGTACTTC.

The CDR3 loop reads CASSVAENEQFF. The DNA for the CDR3 is TGTGCCAGCAGCGTAGCTGAGAATGAGCAGTTCTTC. The genes are TRBV9 and TRBJ2-1; no reliable D call. The CDR3 covers 12 residues. Looked up from germline, CDR1 is SGDLS and CDR2 is YYNGEE. V lost 0 bases and J 7 bases, leaving 5 bases between the germline ends.

Only a few counts were recorded for this clonotype. The CDR3 coding sequence is TGTGCCAGCAGCTTAGTGGCGGGGGATCCCTGGGAGACCCAGTACTTC. Encoded protein: CASSLVAGDPWETQYF. V usage is TRBV7-8 and J usage is TRBJ2-5, with 7 positions matching TRBD2. J gave up 5 bases and V 1 base, and 10 bases lay outside the gene matches. This CDR3 is 16 amino acids long. The germline V gene has CDR1 SGHVS and CDR2 FQNEAQ.

The J gene is TRBJ2-7, the V gene TRBV4-1; the match to TRBD2 covers 12 bases. After removal of 0 bases from V and 6 bases from J, the junction contained 6 bases not matched to a gene. CDR1 is MGHRA and CDR2 is YSYEKL in the germline V gene. The CDR3 is made up of 16 amino acids. Here the CDR3 DNA reads TGCGCCAGCAGCCAAGAGACGACTAGCGGGAGCAGCGAGCAGTACTTC. Protein product: CASSQETTSGSSEQYF.

This chain joins TRBV10-3 and TRBJ2-5, with D possibly TRBD1 on 6 matching bases. The J call could be wrong; TRBJ2-7 is a better fit for the DNA end. The CDR3 extends over 15 amino acids. Germline V CDR1 and CDR2: ENHRY, SYGVKD. CDR3 region: CAISESNTRGSEQYF. As DNA, the CDR3 is TGTGCCATCAGTGAGTCGAATACCAGGGGCTCCGAGCAGTACTTC.

The V call is TRBV4-3, the J call TRBJ1-1; 7 nucleotides agree with TRBD1. Germline CDR1 LGHNA, CDR2 YSLEER. J lost 2 bases, V lost 4 bases, and 22 bases had no gene match. The CDR3 is 20 residues long. CDR3 amino acids: CASSPPQETGSFGANTEAFF. Here the CDR3 DNA reads TGCGCCAGCAGCCCACCGCAGGAGACAGGGTCTTTTGGAGCCAACACTGAAGCTTTCTTT.

In this sample, this clonotype turned up a few times. The chain joins TRBV11-2 to TRBJ2-7; D remains ambiguous. From germline, CDR1 is SGHAT and CDR2 FQNNGV. Deletions cut 2 bases from V and 4 bases from J, with 9 bases between. The CDR3 sequence is 13 residues long. CDR3 bases: TGTGCCAGCAGCTTAACAAATGTGTACGAGCAGTACTTC. This gives the protein CASSLTNVYEQYF.

In this sample, this clonotype turned up a few times. The J gene is TRBJ2-5, the V gene TRBV20-1; the D gene is possibly TRBD2 (6 bases). Germline V gene sequence: CDR1 DFQATT, CDR2 SNEGSKA (reference sequence). Trimming stripped 6 bases from V and 9 bases from J, with 11 bases between. This CDR3 is 10 amino acids long. The CDR3 nucleotides read TGCAGTGCAACTTGGGAGGCCCAGTACTTC. Amino acids: CSATWEAQYF.

This clonotype was seen a handful of times. The chain recombines TRBV5-1 with TRBJ2-2; D unresolved. V was cut by 4 bases and J by 2 bases, with 15 bases left in between. The CDR3 is 16 amino acids. Germline V lookup: CDR1 SGHRS, CDR2 YFSETQ. The CDR3 nucleotides read TGCGCCAGCAGCCCCCGCTGGGCTACTAACACCGGGGAGCTGTTTTTT. It yields the protein CASSPRWATNTGELFF.

This clonotype has more than one count but fewer than ten. This chain joins TRBV20-1 and TRBJ2-3; TRBD2 matches 9 bases. V shed 1 base and J 5 bases; nucleotides not matched to a gene: 10. Germline CDR1 reads DFQATT; CDR2 reads SNEGSKA (reference sequence). The CDR3 spans 16 residues. DNA of the CDR3: TGCAGTGCTAGAGTCTTAGCGGGAGACGTCGGAGATACGCAGTATTTT. Its translation is CSARVLAGDVGDTQYF.

This clonotype was seen a handful of times. The chain employs TRBV27 and TRBJ1-3, with TRBD1 identical over 7 bases. This CDR3 spans 14 amino acids. Germline assignment: CDR1 MNHEY and CDR2 SMNVEV (reference sequence). The V and J ends lost 0 bases and 4 bases, in that order; junction bases with no gene match: 0. CDR3 sequence: CASSLSGQGNTIYF. The CDR3 DNA sequence: TGTGCCAGCAGTTTATCGGGACAGGGAAACACCATATATTTT.

The CDR3 is CASSLSDQGARGYTF. CDR3 DNA: TGTGCCAGCAGTTTATCCGACCAGGGGGCAAGAGGCTACACCTTC. V gene TRBV28 combines with J gene TRBJ1-2, with 8 bases identical to TRBD1. The V gene's germline CDR1 is MDHEN and CDR2 SYDVKM. V gave up 1 base and J gave up 8 bases; unmatched junction bases: 9. This CDR3 has 15 amino acids.